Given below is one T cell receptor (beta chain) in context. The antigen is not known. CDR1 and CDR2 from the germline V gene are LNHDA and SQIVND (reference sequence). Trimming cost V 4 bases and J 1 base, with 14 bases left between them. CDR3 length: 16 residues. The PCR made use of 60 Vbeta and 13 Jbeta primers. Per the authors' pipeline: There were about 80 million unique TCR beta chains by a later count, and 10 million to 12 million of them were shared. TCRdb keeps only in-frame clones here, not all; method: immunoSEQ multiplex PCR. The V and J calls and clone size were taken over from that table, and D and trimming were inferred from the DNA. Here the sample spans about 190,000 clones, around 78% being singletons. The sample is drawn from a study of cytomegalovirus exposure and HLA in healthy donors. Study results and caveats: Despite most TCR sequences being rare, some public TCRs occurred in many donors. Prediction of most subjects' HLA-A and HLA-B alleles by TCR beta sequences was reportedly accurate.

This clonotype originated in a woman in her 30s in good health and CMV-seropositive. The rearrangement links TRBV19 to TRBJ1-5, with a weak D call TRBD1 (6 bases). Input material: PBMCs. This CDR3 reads CASSTTGTRSNQPQHF. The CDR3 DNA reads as TGTGCCAGTAGTACGACCGGGACAAGAAGCAATCAGCCCCAGCATTTT. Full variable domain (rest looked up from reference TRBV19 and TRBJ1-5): DGGITQSPKYLFRKEGQNVTLSCEQNLNHDAMYWYRQDPGQGLRLIYYSQIVNDFQKGDIAEGYSVSREKKESFPLTVTSAQKNPTAFYLCASSTTGTRSNQPQHFGDGTRLSIL.